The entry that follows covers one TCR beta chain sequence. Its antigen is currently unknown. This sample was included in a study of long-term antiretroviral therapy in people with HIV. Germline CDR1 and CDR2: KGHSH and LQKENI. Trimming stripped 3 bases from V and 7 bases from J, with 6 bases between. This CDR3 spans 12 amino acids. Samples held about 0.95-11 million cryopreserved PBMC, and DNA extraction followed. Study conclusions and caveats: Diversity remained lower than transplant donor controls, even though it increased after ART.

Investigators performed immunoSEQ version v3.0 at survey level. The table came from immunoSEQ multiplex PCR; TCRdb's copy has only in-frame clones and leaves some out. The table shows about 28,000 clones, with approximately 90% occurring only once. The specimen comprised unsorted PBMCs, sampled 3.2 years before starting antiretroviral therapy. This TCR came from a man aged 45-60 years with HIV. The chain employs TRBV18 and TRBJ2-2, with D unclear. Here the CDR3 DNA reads TGTGCCAGCTCACCTTCGTTCGGGGAGCTGTTTTTT. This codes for CASSPSFGELFF.